These 21 T cell receptor beta chains share one sample of origin, sequenced in a study of blood T cell repertoires in COVID-19. Profiled with immunoSEQ multiplex PCR; TCRdb holds only in-frame clones, not every one. This table has roughly 270,000 clones, about four fifths appearing once. What was sequenced was PBMCs or T cells enriched from blood (not recorded which). These receptors originate from a man aged 40-55 years who had been exposed to COVID-19.

The chain carries TRBV12-5 and TRBJ2-6; D remains ambiguous. CDR1 and CDR2 from the germline V gene are LGHNT and FRNRAP. The length of the CDR3 is 15 residues. V gave up 4 bases and J gave up 4 bases, with 11 bases separating them. CDR3 nucleotides: TGTGCTAGTGGTTCCCAATTTTCCGGGGCCAACGTCCTGACTTTC. Protein sequence: CASGSQFSGANVLTF.

CDR3 bases: TGTGCCAGCAGCTTAGCAGGGGCTACAGATACGCAGTATTTT. Amino acids: CASSLAGATDTQYF. The gene calls are TRBV7-9 and TRBJ2-3; tentative D call: TRBD1 (5 bases). Trimming took 0 bases from V and 3 from J, leaving 7 bases between them. Germline V gives CDR1 SEHNR, CDR2 FQNEAQ (reference sequence). The CDR3 is 14 residues long. Drawing the rest from reference TRBV7-9 and TRBJ2-3, the complete variable domain is DTGVSQNPRHKITKRGQNVTFRCDPISEHNRLYWYRQTLGQGPEFLTYFQNEAQLEKSRLLSDRFSAERPKGSFSTLEIQRTEQGDSAMYLCASSLAGATDTQYFGPGTRLTVL.

The chain employs TRBV24-1 and TRBJ1-5; weak D call: TRBD1 (6 bases). This CDR3 is 13 amino acids long. Per the germline V gene, CDR1 is KGHDR and CDR2 is SFDVKD. Trimming removed 10 bases at V and 4 bases at J, with 13 bases between. CDR3 DNA: TGTGCCACTCAGGGGCAGTTAAATCAGCCCCAGCATTTT. Amino acids: CATQGQLNQPQHF.

This chain connects TRBV18 to TRBJ2-7; the match to TRBD1 covers 7 bases. CDR1 is KGHSH, CDR2 LQKENI, per germline. The CDR3 runs to 15 residues. Unmatched junction bases numbered 10, after V lost 2 bases and J lost 6 bases. The CDR3, as DNA: TGTGCCAGCTCACCATTGGGGACAGAGGTAGGCGAGCAGTACTTC. Its protein is CASSPLGTEVGEQYF. Combining the CDR3 with reference TRBV18 and TRBJ2-7 gives the whole variable domain NAGVMQNPRHLVRRRGQEARLRCSPMKGHSHVYWYRQLPEEGLKFMVYLQKENIIDESGMPKERFSAEFPKEGPSILRIQQVVRGDSAAYFCASSPLGTEVGEQYFGPGTRLTVT.

In DNA, the CDR3 is TGTGCCAGCAGCTTAGCAGTCCGGGATTGGGGCTACACCTTC. Translating it yields CASSLAVRDWGYTF. This sequence joins TRBV7-9 and TRBJ1-2; D call uncertain. Trimming left V 0 bases short and J 8 bases short, with 13 bases between. The CDR3 spans 14 residues. Germline lookup yields CDR1 SEHNR and CDR2 FQNEAQ (reference sequence).

Notes on this clone: Other DNA sequences in this specimen translate into the identical CDR3. The chain combines TRBV5-1 with TRBJ2-7; 9 bases line up with TRBD1. The V gene's germline CDR1 is SGHRS and CDR2 YFSETQ. This CDR3 contains 13 residues. Trimming cost V 2 bases and J 5 bases; bases outside gene matches: 2. Here the CDR3 reads CASSFTGGDEQYF. The CDR3 DNA follows: TGCGCCAGCAGCTTCACAGGGGGCGACGAGCAGTACTTC. Based on the CDR3 plus reference TRBV5-1 and TRBJ2-7, the full variable domain is KAGVTQTPRYLIKTRGQQVTLSCSPISGHRSVSWYQQTPGQGLQFLFEYFSETQRNKGNFPGRFSGRQFSNSRSEMNVSTLELGDSALYLCASSFTGGDEQYFGPGTRLTVT.

V is TRBV7-9 and J is TRBJ2-2; the D is unclear. Between the trimmed V and J ends, which lost 3 bases and 3 bases, there was a span of 5 bases. This CDR3 spans 13 amino acids. Per the germline V gene, CDR1 is SEHNR and CDR2 is FQNEAQ (reference sequence). CDR3 sequence (DNA): TGTGCCAGCAGCTTGACATACACCGGGGAGCTGTTTTTT. It codes for CASSLTYTGELFF. Complete variable domain (other parts from reference TRBV7-9 and TRBJ2-2): DTGVSQNPRHKITKRGQNVTFRCDPISEHNRLYWYRQTLGQGPEFLTYFQNEAQLEKSRLLSDRFSAERPKGSFSTLEIQRTEQGDSAMYLCASSLTYTGELFFGEGSRLTVL.

This clone was counted once. The rearrangement uses TRBV5-4 and TRBJ2-7; D may be TRBD2 (7 bases). V lost 4 bases and J 5 bases, leaving 19 bases between the germline ends. The CDR3 spans 15 residues. The germline V gene has CDR1 SGHNT and CDR2 YYREEE (reference sequence). CDR3 protein: CASSRLGGLLDEQYF. The CDR3 bases are TGTGCCAGCAGCCGACTGGGGGGGCTTCTGGACGAGCAGTACTTC.

V is TRBV27 and J is TRBJ2-7, with TRBD2 identical over 7 bases. With V trimmed by 4 bases and J by 2 bases, 5 bases remained unmatched. Germline CDR1 reads MNHEY; CDR2 reads SMNVEV (reference sequence). This CDR3 is 14 amino acids long. CDR3 protein: CASSYSSGTYEQYF. The CDR3 DNA sequence: TGTGCCAGCAGTTACTCTAGCGGCACCTACGAGCAGTACTTC.

This clone was counted a few times. The chain uses TRBV12-5 and TRBJ2-3; 10 bases line up with TRBD1. The CDR3 consists of 13 residues. V was clipped by 11 bases and J by 3 bases; unmatched bases: 5. The V gene's germline CDR1 is LGHNT and CDR2 FRNRAP. The CDR3 DNA reads as TGTGCTGGAAGACAGGGGGCTACAGATACGCAGTATTTT. Amino acids: CAGRQGATDTQYF.

This rearrangement joins TRBV5-4 to TRBJ2-1, with D maybe TRBD2 (6 bases). The CDR3 extends over 12 amino acids. V was shortened by 4 bases and J by 12 bases, with 14 bases between the two germline ends. Germline CDR1 SGHNT, CDR2 YYREEE (reference sequence). As DNA, the CDR3 is TGTGCCAGCAGCGGGTCGGGACTCAGGCAGTTCTTC. Amino acid sequence: CASSGSGLRQFF.

This chain links TRBV5-1 with TRBJ2-5, with D uncertain. The CDR3 is 12 residues long. Per germline, CDR1 SGHRS and CDR2 YFSETQ. Trimming removed 2 bases from V and 3 bases from J, with 5 bases in between. The CDR3 protein is CASSFQEETQYF. The CDR3 DNA sequence: TGCGCCAGCAGCTTTCAGGAAGAGACCCAGTACTTC. Based on the CDR3 plus reference TRBV5-1 and TRBJ2-5, the full variable domain is KAGVTQTPRYLIKTRGQQVTLSCSPISGHRSVSWYQQTPGQGLQFLFEYFSETQRNKGNFPGRFSGRQFSNSRSEMNVSTLELGDSALYLCASSFQEETQYFGPGTRLLVL.

This rearrangement joins TRBV14 to TRBJ2-3; 13 bases agree with TRBD2. Germline CDR1 is SGHDN and CDR2 is FVKESK. The CDR3 extends over 17 amino acids. V lost 5 bases, J lost 3 bases, and 8 bases stayed unmatched. The CDR3 DNA sequence: TGTGCCAGCAGCGAGATGACTAGCGGGAGGAAGACAGATACGCAGTATTTT. Protein: CASSEMTSGRKTDTQYF.

The chain carries TRBV7-2 and TRBJ2-1; 7 bases are shared with TRBD2. Trimming at V came to 1 base and at J to 2 bases, leaving 2 bases not matched to a gene. The CDR3 sequence is 15 residues long. Germline-derived CDR1 and CDR2 are SGHTA and FQGNSA. The CDR3 here is CASSLGGSAYNEQFF. The CDR3 DNA sequence: TGTGCCAGCAGCTTAGGCGGGAGTGCCTACAATGAGCAGTTCTTC.

This rearrangement joins TRBV2 to TRBJ2-7; 10 bases agree with TRBD2. Germline V gives CDR1 SNHLY, CDR2 FYNNEI. This CDR3 has 15 amino acids. The V gene end was trimmed by 2 bases and the J gene end by 6 bases; junction bases not matched to a gene: 7. In DNA form, the CDR3 reads TGTGCCAGCAGTGAATGGTCTAGCGGGAGATCCGAGCAGTACTTC. It encodes CASSEWSSGRSEQYF.

The rearrangement links TRBV5-1 to TRBJ2-5, with 12 positions matching TRBD1. The germline gives CDR1 SGHRS, CDR2 YFSETQ. The CDR3 loop spans 15 amino acids. With V trimmed by 5 bases and J by 5 bases, 7 bases remained unmatched. In DNA, the CDR3 is TGCGCCAGCAGAGGGGGGACAGGGGGCGCGGAGACCCAGTACTTC. It codes for CASRGGTGGAETQYF.

The genes are TRBV6-4 and TRBJ2-1, with 7 bases matching TRBD2. Germline CDR1 is MRHNA and CDR2 is SNTAGT. The CDR3 extends over 14 amino acids. V dropped 6 bases and J dropped 8; count of bases not matched to a gene: 10. The CDR3 spells CASRLRDYIDEQFF. CDR3 bases: TGTGCCAGCAGACTCCGGGACTACATCGATGAGCAGTTCTTC.

The rearrangement links TRBV7-9 to TRBJ2-7; maybe TRBD1 (6 bases). Germline V CDR1 and CDR2: SEHNR, FQNEAQ (reference sequence). Trimming shortened V by 2 bases and J by 6 bases, and 14 bases separated the two germline ends. This CDR3 region has 14 residues. CDR3 amino acids: CASSLRQEAFEQYF. In DNA form, the CDR3 reads TGTGCCAGCAGCTTACGACAGGAGGCTTTCGAGCAGTACTTC.

About this clone itself: It is unclear where the CDR3 begins or ends on the DNA, so no DNA is shown, and the CDR3 is as TCRdb lists it. This chain links TRBV27 with TRBJ2-3; whether TRBD2, the table's D call, matches the DNA was not checked. In germline, CDR1 is MNHEY, CDR2 SMNVEV (reference sequence). Including both end residues, the CDR3 is 21 amino acids long. CDR3 amino acids: CASKEVGWASGIGALRRGGYF.

This CDR3 reads CASSVRAGPGESGRLGTQYF. The CDR3, as DNA: TGTGCCAGCAGCGTAAGAGCGGGGCCCGGAGAAAGCGGACGCTTGGGTACGCAGTATTTT. This chain links TRBV9 with TRBJ2-3, with 7 bases identical to TRBD2. Losses at the gene ends were 1 base for V and 8 bases for J; bases not matched to a gene: 25. Germline CDR1 is SGDLS and CDR2 is YYNGEE. The CDR3 covers 20 residues.

This chain uses TRBV19 with TRBJ2-2; TRBD1 matches at 8 bases. The CDR3 contains 15 residues. After removal of 7 bases from V and 2 bases from J, the junction contained 6 bases not matched to a gene. Germline values: CDR1 LNHDA, CDR2 SQIVND (reference sequence). CDR3: CASIQGAANTGELFF. Written as DNA, the CDR3 is TGTGCCAGTATCCAGGGGGCGGCAAACACCGGGGAGCTGTTTTTT. The entire variable domain, with the rest obtained from reference TRBV19 and TRBJ2-2, is as follows: DGGITQSPKYLFRKEGQNVTLSCEQNLNHDAMYWYRQDPGQGLRLIYYSQIVNDFQKGDIAEGYSVSREKKESFPLTVTSAQKNPTAFYLCASIQGAANTGELFFGEGSRLTVL.